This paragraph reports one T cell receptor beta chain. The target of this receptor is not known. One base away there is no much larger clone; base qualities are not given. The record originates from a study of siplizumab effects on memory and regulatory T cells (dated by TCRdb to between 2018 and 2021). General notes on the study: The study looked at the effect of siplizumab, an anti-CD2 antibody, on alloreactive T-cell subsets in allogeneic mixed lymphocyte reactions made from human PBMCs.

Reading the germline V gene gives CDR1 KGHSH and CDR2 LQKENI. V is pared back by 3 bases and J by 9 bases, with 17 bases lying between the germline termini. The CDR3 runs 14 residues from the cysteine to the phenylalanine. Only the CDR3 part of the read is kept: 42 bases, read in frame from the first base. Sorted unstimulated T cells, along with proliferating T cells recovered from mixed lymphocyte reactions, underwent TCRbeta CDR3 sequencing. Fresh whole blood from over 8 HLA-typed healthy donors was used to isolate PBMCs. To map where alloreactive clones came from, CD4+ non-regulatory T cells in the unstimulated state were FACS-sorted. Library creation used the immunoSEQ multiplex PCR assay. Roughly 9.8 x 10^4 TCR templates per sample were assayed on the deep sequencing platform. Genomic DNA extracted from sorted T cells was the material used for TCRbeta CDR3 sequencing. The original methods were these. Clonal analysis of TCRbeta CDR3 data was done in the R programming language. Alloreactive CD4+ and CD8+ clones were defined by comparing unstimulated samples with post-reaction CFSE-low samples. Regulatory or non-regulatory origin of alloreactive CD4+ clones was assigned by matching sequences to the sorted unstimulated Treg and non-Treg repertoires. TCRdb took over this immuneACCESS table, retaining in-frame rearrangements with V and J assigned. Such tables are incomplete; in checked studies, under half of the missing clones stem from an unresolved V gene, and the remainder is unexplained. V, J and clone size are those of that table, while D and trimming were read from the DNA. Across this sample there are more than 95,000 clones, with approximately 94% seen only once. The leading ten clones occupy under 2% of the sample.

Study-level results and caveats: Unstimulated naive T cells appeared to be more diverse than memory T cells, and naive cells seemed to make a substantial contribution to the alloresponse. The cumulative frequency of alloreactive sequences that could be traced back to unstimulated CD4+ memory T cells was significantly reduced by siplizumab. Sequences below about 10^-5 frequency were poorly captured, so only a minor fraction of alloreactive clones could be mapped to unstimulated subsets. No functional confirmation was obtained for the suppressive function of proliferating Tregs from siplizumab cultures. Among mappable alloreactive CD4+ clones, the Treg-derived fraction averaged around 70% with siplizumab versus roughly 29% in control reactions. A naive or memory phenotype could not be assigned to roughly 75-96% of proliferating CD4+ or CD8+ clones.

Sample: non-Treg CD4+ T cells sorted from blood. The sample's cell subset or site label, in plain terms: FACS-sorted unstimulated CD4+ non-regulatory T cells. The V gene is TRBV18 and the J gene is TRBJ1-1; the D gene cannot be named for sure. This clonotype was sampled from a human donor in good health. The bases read TGTGCCAGCTCACCCATGGACGGAGACCCTCAAGCTTTCTTT. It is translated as CASSPMDGDPQAFF. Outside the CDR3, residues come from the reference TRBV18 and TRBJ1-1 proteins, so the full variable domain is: NAGVMQNPRHLVRRRGQEARLRCSPMKGHSHVYWYRQLPEEGLKFMVYLQKENIIDESGMPKERFSAEFPKEGPSILRIQQVVRGDSAAYFCASSPMDGDPQAFFGQGTRLTVV.